The clone carrying this T cell receptor beta chain was observed a few times. Its antigen is not identified. The data were taken from a study of T cells in pancreatic ductal adenocarcinoma. Study-level points and caveats: Compared with tumor, blood showed more total productive templates and about 8-fold more clonotypes. The resected pancreatic cancer cohort was biased toward the minority with early-stage disease.

Surgery without prior neoadjuvant therapy was the treatment of the selected pancreatic ductal adenocarcinoma patients. The protocol was immunoSEQ multiplex PCR, while the TCRdb copy is restricted to in-frame clones and leaves out a portion. The data show 85,000 to 120,000 clones, around 96% seen once. This TCR was recovered from a human donor with pancreatic ductal adenocarcinoma. The source material was PBMCs.

DNA for the CDR3: TGCGCCAGCACGGGTCAGAGCTCCTACAATGAGCAGTTCTTC. This codes for CASTGQSSYNEQFF. The chain uses TRBV5-1 and TRBJ2-1; no reliable D call. V was shortened by 6 bases and J by 0 bases, with 10 bases between the two germline ends. This CDR3 has 14 residues. The germline gives CDR1 SGHRS, CDR2 YFSETQ.